These 18 T cell receptor beta chains came from one sample sequenced in a study of shared clonotypes between healthy human individuals (dated by TCRdb to about 2020). Library method: the immunoSEQ multiplex PCR assay. TCRdb retrieved this table from immuneACCESS and kept in-frame rearrangements only. Not all clones are present; in checked studies, unresolved V genes account for under half, and no reason is known for the remainder. The sample table shows about 2.3 million clones, and just over 90% are seen once. The ten largest clones capture approximately 0.4% of the sample. The sequencing input was naive CD4+ T cells from PBMCs. This specimen's cell subset or site label, per the study, means: CD45RA+ positively selected. Receptors were obtained from a man aged 18 to 29 in good health. Some clones in this sample may be carry-over from other donors' samples.

The V and J genes are TRBV5-6 and TRBJ1-1; a weak D match, TRBD1 (6 bases). This CDR3 contains 15 residues. CDR1 and CDR2 from the germline V gene are SGHDT and YYEEEE. V dropped 0 bases and J dropped 4 bases, with 13 bases sitting between them. CDR3 loop: CASSLGQVLSTEAFF. CDR3 DNA: TGTGCCAGCAGCTTGGGACAGGTATTGAGCACTGAAGCTTTCTTT.

For this clone: At the DNA level, this CDR3 is encoded by other sequences in the same sample as well. The chain carries TRBV7-2 and TRBJ1-2, with D perhaps TRBD1 (5 bases). CDR3 length: 13 residues. Germline lookup yields CDR1 SGHTA and CDR2 FQGNSA. With 3 bases removed from V and 5 bases from J, the gap between germline ends came to 10 bases. The CDR3 is CASSLGTVYGYTF. DNA of the CDR3: TGTGCCAGCAGCTTGGGGACGGTTTATGGCTACACCTTC.

CDR3 protein: CARRGVGYEQYF. For the CDR3, the DNA is TGTGCCCGCCGGGGAGTAGGGTACGAGCAGTACTTC. The chain combines TRBV6-7 with TRBJ2-7; possibly TRBD2 for D (5 bases). Being an ORF, TRBV6-7 has a function that is uncertain. V was shortened by 11 bases and J by 4 bases, with 15 bases between the two germline ends. CDR3 size: 12 residues.

Notes on this clone: This CDR3 is also generated by other DNA sequences in the sample. The genes are TRBV2 and TRBJ1-1; D ambiguous. Trimming removed 4 bases from V and 3 bases from J, with 3 bases in between. The CDR3 spans 11 residues. Germline V lookup: CDR1 SNHLY, CDR2 FYNNEI. CDR3 sequence: CASSGDTEAFF. CDR3 nucleotide sequence: TGTGCCAGCAGTGGGGACACTGAAGCTTTCTTT. Filled out from reference TRBV2 and TRBJ1-1, the complete variable domain reads EPEVTQTPSHQVTQMGQEVILRCVPISNHLYFYWYRQILGQKVEFLVSFYNNEISEKSEIFDDQFSVERPDGSNFTLKIRSTKLEDSAMYFCASSGDTEAFFGQGTRLTVV.

The chain recombines TRBV29-1 with TRBJ2-7; 7 bases align to TRBD2. V shed 7 bases and J 7 bases; nucleotides not matched to a gene: 10. Germline V gene sequence: CDR1 SQVTM, CDR2 ANQGSEA. The CDR3 is 12 amino acids. The CDR3 sequence is CSALPPGGEQYF. The CDR3 region has the DNA TGCAGCGCTCTCCCCCCGGGGGGAGAGCAGTACTTC.

Comment on this clone: The same CDR3 can be traced to other DNA sequences in this sample. The chain couples TRBV5-1 to TRBJ2-6, with D hard to call. There are 16 residues in the CDR3. Germline CDR1 and CDR2: SGHRS and YFSETQ. Trimming removed 0 bases at V and 0 bases at J, with 7 bases between. In nucleotides, the CDR3 is TGCGCCAGCAGCTTGGTGTCGGGCTCTGGGGCCAACGTCCTGACTTTC. Amino acid sequence: CASSLVSGSGANVLTF. The full variable domain, rest sourced from reference TRBV5-1 and TRBJ2-6, is KAGVTQTPRYLIKTRGQQVTLSCSPISGHRSVSWYQQTPGQGLQFLFEYFSETQRNKGNFPGRFSGRQFSNSRSEMNVSTLELGDSALYLCASSLVSGSGANVLTFGAGSRLTVL.

The rearrangement joins TRBV7-3 to TRBJ2-2; 8 positions agree with TRBD1. The CDR3 contains 16 residues. CDR1 is SGHTA, CDR2 FQGTGA, per germline. Losses at the gene ends were 3 bases for V and 1 base for J; bases not matched to a gene: 4. CDR3 sequence (DNA): TGTGCCAGCAGCTTCGGACAGGGACTGAACACCGGGGAGCTGTTTTTT. It translates to CASSFGQGLNTGELFF. The full variable domain, with the rest looked up from reference TRBV7-3 and TRBJ2-2, is GAGVSQTPSNKVTEKGKYVELRCDPISGHTALYWYRQSLGQGPEFLIYFQGTGAADDSGLPNDRFFAVRPEGSVSTLKIQRTERGDSAVYLCASSFGQGLNTGELFFGEGSRLTVL.

This clone was picked up one time. This chain joins TRBV5-1 and TRBJ2-1, with D unresolved. V was cut by 4 bases and J by 4 bases, with 21 bases left in between. CDR1 SGHRS and CDR2 YFSETQ come from the germline V gene. The CDR3 covers 17 residues. The CDR3 protein is CASSPPLMARIYNEQFF. In nucleotides, the CDR3 is TGCGCCAGCAGCCCCCCCCTTATGGCTAGAATTTACAATGAGCAGTTCTTC.

The CDR3 reads CASSVGGIAWGEKLFF. The CDR3 DNA sequence: TGTGCCAGCAGCGTGGGAGGGATAGCCTGGGGTGAAAAACTGTTTTTT. This sequence joins TRBV9 and TRBJ1-4; D remains unclear. Trimming removed 2 bases from V and 7 bases from J, with 18 bases in between. The CDR3 runs to 16 residues. Germline V lookup: CDR1 SGDLS, CDR2 YYNGEE.

V usage is TRBV5-1 and J usage is TRBJ1-4, with D possibly TRBD1 on 6 matching bases. Per the germline V gene, CDR1 is SGHRS and CDR2 is YFSETQ. There are 17 residues in the CDR3. Trimming took 0 bases from V and 8 from J, leaving 20 bases between them. The CDR3 protein is CASSLGTGQFVGEKLFF. The CDR3 DNA is TGCGCCAGCAGCTTGGGCACAGGGCAGTTTGTCGGGGAAAAACTGTTTTTT. Looking up the rest from reference TRBV5-1 and TRBJ1-4 gives the full variable domain: KAGVTQTPRYLIKTRGQQVTLSCSPISGHRSVSWYQQTPGQGLQFLFEYFSETQRNKGNFPGRFSGRQFSNSRSEMNVSTLELGDSALYLCASSLGTGQFVGEKLFFGSGTQLSVL.

The genes are TRBV7-7 and TRBJ2-1, with D unclear. Trimming removed 0 bases from V and 5 bases from J, with 5 bases in between. CDR1 and CDR2 from the germline V gene are SSHAT and FNYEAQ (reference sequence). The CDR3 covers 13 residues. CDR3 protein: CASSLAIDNEQFF. Written as DNA, the CDR3 is TGTGCCAGCAGCTTAGCGATCGACAATGAGCAGTTCTTC.

This chain joins TRBV2 and TRBJ2-7, with D possibly being TRBD1 or TRBD2 (5 bases each). V was shortened by 9 bases and J by 5 bases, with 14 bases between the two germline ends. The CDR3 contains 12 residues. Germline loops: CDR1 SNHLY, CDR2 FYNNEI. The CDR3, as DNA: TGTGCCAGGTCAGGGACCTACGACGAGCAGTACTTC. Its protein is CARSGTYDEQYF.

The chain recombines TRBV10-3 with TRBJ1-1, with 8 nucleotides matching TRBD1. The CDR3 sequence is 14 residues long. The junction had 9 bases not matched to a gene; V was cut back by 10 bases and J by 2 bases. The germline CDR1 and CDR2 sequences are ENHRY and SYGVKD. The CDR3 loop is CATSRTGPNTEAFF. Here the CDR3 DNA reads TGTGCCACCTCCCGGACAGGGCCTAACACTGAAGCTTTCTTT.

This chain uses TRBV11-2 with TRBJ2-1; D remains ambiguous. The CDR3 length is 17 residues. Trimming took off 0 bases at V and 1 base at J, with 13 bases between the two ends. The germline gives CDR1 SGHAT, CDR2 FQNNGV. The CDR3 is CASSLEHYPTSYNEQFF. The CDR3 DNA follows: TGTGCCAGCAGCTTAGAACACTACCCAACTTCCTACAATGAGCAGTTCTTC.

The chain has TRBV14 and TRBJ2-1, with 9 bases matching TRBD2. The length of the CDR3 is 14 residues. With 3 bases clipped from V and 9 bases from J, the junction kept 6 bases outside the gene matches. The germline V gene encodes CDR1 SGHDN and CDR2 FVKESK. CDR3 DNA sequence: TGTGCCAGCAGCCACCGCGGGAGGGCCAGTGAGCAGTTCTTC. Translating gives CASSHRGRASEQFF.

The rearrangement uses TRBV7-9 and TRBJ2-5; D may be TRBD1 or TRBD2 (5 bases each). CDR3 length equals 14 residues. Trimming shortened V by 1 base and J by 3 bases, and 9 bases separated the two germline ends. Per the germline V gene, CDR1 is SEHNR and CDR2 is FQNEAQ (reference sequence). The CDR3 here is CASSLVGPEETQYF. DNA of the CDR3: TGTGCCAGCAGCTTAGTGGGACCCGAAGAGACCCAGTACTTC.

As to this clone: The junction does not match germline at one end; this may be a read error. The chain has TRBV9 and TRBJ1-2; TRBD1 aligns across 7 bases. The length of the CDR3 is 14 residues. Germline V gene sequence: CDR1 SGDLS, CDR2 YYNGEE. CDR3 sequence: CASSAQGGESTTSF. CDR3 bases: TGTGCCAGCAGCGCCCAGGGGGGGGAGTCGACCACCTCTTTC.

This clone was detected once. The gene calls are TRBV6-1 and TRBJ1-2; 7 bases agree with TRBD1. The length of the CDR3 is 14 residues. Trimming took 3 bases from V and 4 from J; bases not matched to a gene: 5. CDR1 and CDR2 (germline): MNHNS, SASEGT. CDR3 residues: CASSDLGQFYGYTF. The CDR3 DNA is TGTGCCAGCAGTGACCTGGGACAGTTCTATGGCTACACCTTC.